This T cell receptor beta chain was found in a study of beta chain features in type 1 diabetes. The junction had 4 bases not matched to a gene; V was cut back by 5 bases and J by 1 base. The CDR3 consists of 14 residues. The germline gives CDR1 SGHTA, CDR2 FQGNSA. Via the markers CD45RO/CCR7/CD25/CD127/CD95/CD27, stem cell-like memory, regulatory, central memory and naive CD4+ cells were sorted. This clone occurred once. Antigen specificity is unknown. All of the isolated RNA was reverse transcribed, so expressed TCRB transcripts were sequenced. About 3.7 million reads per sample were averaged for naive, central memory and regulatory samples. Generated by immunoSEQ multiplex PCR, the TCRdb table keeps only in-frame clones and is missing some. The sample lists approximately 41,000 clones, approximately 61% seen once, with more than 1.5% in the top ten. The study's findings and limits: Whether TCRB rearrangement is influenced by HLA type was left unresolved in this analysis. Across all four CD4+ subsets, people with type 1 diabetes showed modestly shorter TCRB CDR3s. VDJ junctions sequenced from type 1 diabetes patients showed fewer insertions and more deletions.

V and J are TRBV7-2 and TRBJ1-1; 7 nucleotides align to TRBD1. The sequenced sample was Tregs from blood. The receptor was isolated from a man aged 25 to 45 with type 1 diabetes. Some clones in this sample may be carry-over from other donors' samples. The CDR3 loop reads CASSTRGENTEAFF. Here the CDR3 DNA reads TGTGCCAGCAGCACCAGGGGGGAGAACACTGAAGCTTTCTTT.